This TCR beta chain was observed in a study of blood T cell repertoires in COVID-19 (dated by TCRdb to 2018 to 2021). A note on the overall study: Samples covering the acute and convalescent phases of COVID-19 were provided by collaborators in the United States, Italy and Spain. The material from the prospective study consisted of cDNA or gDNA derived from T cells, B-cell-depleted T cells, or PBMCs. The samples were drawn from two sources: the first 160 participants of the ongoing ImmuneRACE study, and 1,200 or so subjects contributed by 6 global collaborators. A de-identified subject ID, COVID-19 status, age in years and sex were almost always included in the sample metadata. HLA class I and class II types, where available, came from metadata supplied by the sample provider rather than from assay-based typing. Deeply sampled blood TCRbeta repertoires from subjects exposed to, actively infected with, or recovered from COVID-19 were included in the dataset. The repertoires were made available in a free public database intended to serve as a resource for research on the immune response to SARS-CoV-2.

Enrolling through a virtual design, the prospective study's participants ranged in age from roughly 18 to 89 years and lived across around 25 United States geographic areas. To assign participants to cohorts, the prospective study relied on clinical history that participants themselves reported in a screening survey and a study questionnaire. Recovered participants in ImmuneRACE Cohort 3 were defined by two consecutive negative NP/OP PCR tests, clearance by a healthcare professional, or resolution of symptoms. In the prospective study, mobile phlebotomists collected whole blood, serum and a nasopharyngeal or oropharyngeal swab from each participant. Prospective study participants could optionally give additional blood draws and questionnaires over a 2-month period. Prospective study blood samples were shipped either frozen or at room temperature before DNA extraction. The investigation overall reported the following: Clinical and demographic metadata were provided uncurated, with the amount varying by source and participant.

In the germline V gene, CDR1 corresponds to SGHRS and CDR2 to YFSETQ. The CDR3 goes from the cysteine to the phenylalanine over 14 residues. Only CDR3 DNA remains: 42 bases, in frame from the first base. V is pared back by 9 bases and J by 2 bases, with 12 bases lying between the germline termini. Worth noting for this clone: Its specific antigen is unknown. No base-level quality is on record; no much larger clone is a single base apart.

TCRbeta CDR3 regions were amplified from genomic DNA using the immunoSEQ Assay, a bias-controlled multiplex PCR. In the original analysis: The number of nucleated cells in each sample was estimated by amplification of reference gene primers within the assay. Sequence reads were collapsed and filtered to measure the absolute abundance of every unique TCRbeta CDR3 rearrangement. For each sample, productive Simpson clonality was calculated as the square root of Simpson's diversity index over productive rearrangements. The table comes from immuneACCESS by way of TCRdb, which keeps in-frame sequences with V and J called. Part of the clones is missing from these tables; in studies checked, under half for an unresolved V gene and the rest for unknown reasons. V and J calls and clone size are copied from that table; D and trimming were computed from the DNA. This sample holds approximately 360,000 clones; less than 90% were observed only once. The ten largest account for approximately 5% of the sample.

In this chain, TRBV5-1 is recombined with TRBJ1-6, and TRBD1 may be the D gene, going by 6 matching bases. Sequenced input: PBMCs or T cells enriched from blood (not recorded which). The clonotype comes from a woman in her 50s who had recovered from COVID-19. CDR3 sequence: CANPDRTYNSPLHF. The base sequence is TGCGCCAACCCGGACAGAACCTATAATTCACCCCTCCACTTT. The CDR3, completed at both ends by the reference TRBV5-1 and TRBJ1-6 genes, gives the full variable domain KAGVTQTPRYLIKTRGQQVTLSCSPISGHRSVSWYQQTPGQGLQFLFEYFSETQRNKGNFPGRFSGRQFSNSRSEMNVSTLELGDSALYLCANPDRTYNSPLHFGNGTRLTVT.